This T cell receptor (beta chain) was profiled in a study of blood T cell repertoires in COVID-19 (dated by TCRdb to about 2020). For the wider study: Samples from collaborators originated in the United States, Italy and Spain and spanned both the acute and convalescent phases of COVID-19. A de-identified subject ID, COVID-19 status, age in years and sex were almost always included in the sample metadata. A freely available public database, intended as a resource for researchers studying the immune response to SARS-CoV-2, is where the repertoires were released. Where HLA class I and class II types were available, the types were taken from metadata supplied by the sample provider, not from assay-based typing. The dataset comprised deeply sampled blood TCRbeta repertoires from subjects exposed to, actively infected with, or recovered from COVID-19. The prospective study material was composed of cDNA or gDNA derived from T cells, B-cell-depleted T cells, or PBMCs. The samples were drawn from two sources: the first 160 participants of the ongoing ImmuneRACE study, and fewer than 1,500 subjects contributed by 6 global collaborators. Results and caveats for the whole study, not just this receptor: Clinical and demographic metadata were provided uncurated, with the amount varying by source and participant.

Enrolling through a virtual design, the prospective study's participants ranged in age from roughly 18 to 95 years and lived across about two dozen United States geographic areas. In the prospective study, cohorts were assigned on the basis of participant-reported clinical history obtained from a screening survey and a study questionnaire. For ImmuneRACE Cohort 3, a participant was defined as recovered based on two consecutive negative NP/OP PCR tests, clearance by a healthcare professional, or resolution of symptoms. Each participant in the prospective study had whole blood, serum and a nasopharyngeal or oropharyngeal swab collected by mobile phlebotomists. Participants in the prospective study had the option to provide additional blood draws and questionnaires over an approximately two-month period. Before DNA extraction, prospective study blood samples were shipped either frozen or at room temperature.

TCRbeta CDR3 regions were amplified from genomic DNA using the immunoSEQ Assay, a bias-controlled multiplex PCR. From the authors' description of their analysis: Nucleated cell counts per sample were estimated from amplification of reference gene primers within the assay. To quantify the absolute abundance of each unique TCRbeta CDR3 rearrangement, sequence reads were collapsed and filtered. For each sample, productive Simpson clonality was calculated as the square root of Simpson's diversity index over productive rearrangements. The table comes from immuneACCESS by way of TCRdb, which keeps in-frame sequences with V and J called. Part of the clones is missing from these tables; in studies checked, under half for an unresolved V gene and the rest for unknown reasons. V and J calls and clone size come straight from that table; D and trimming were deduced from the DNA. The sample profile shows more than 350,000 clones; 75% to 90% of them were found once. The ten largest clones capture 0.95% to 1.1% of the sample.

A note on this clone: What antigen it recognizes has not been identified. Per-base quality was not reported, and no clone a single base away is much larger than it. The sample holds other DNA sequences that translate to the same CDR3.

The CDR3 measures 17 amino acids from cysteine to phenylalanine. Only the CDR3 region is kept as DNA, spanning 51 bases read in frame from base 1. As encoded in the germline V gene (reference sequence), CDR1 is SGHNT while CDR2 is YYREEE. At the junction V is shortened by 1 base and J by 0 bases; bases outside the gene matches: 2. The sequenced material came from PBMCs or T cells enriched from blood (not recorded which). The chain was built from TRBV5-4 and TRBJ2-3; TRBD2 matches 13 bases in the middle. This receptor was taken from a man between 18 and 29 years old who had recovered from COVID-19. For the CDR3, the sequence is CASSLRLAGGSTDTQYF. The sequenced DNA is TGTGCCAGCAGCTTGCGACTAGCGGGGGGTAGCACAGATACGCAGTATTTT.